The source of this T cell receptor beta chain is a study of Tregs in tolerant kidney transplant recipients. At the level of the study: CFSE-labeled recipient PBMCs were cultured more than 5 days with irradiated graft donor PBMCs, then FACS-sorted. Overall study results and limits: Tregs expanded with activated donor B cells seemed most donor-specific.

On this clone: The target antigen is unknown.

Here immunoSEQ multiplex PCR was the method, and the copy in TCRdb shows in-frame clones only, minus some. The sample lists some 8,700 clones; 45% to 50% were seen once. The clonotype originates from a human donor in good health. The source material was CD4+ T cells from blood cultured with allogeneic cells.

The CDR3 protein is CASSLTPSGRYNNEQFF. The CDR3 DNA follows: TGTGCCAGCAGTTTAACCCCTAGCGGGAGGTATAATAATGAGCAGTTCTTC. The rearrangement joins TRBV27 to TRBJ2-1; TRBD2 matches 11 bases. This CDR3 comprises 17 residues. Germline V CDR1 and CDR2: MNHEY, SMNVEV (reference sequence). V dropped 2 bases and J dropped 7; count of bases not matched to a gene: 10.